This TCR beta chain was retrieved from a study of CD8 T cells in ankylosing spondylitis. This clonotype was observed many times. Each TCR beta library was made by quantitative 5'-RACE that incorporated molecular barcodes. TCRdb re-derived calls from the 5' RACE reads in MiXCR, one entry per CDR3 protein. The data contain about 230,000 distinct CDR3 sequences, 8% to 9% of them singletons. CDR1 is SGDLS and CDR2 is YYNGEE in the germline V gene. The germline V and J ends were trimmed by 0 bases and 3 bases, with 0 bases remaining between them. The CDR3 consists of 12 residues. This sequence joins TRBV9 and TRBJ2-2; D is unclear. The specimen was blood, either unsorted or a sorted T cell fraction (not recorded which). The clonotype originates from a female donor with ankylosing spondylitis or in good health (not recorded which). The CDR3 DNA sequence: TGTGCCAGCAGCGTAGACACCGGGGAGCTGTTTTTT. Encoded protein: CASSVDTGELFF.